This note documents a single TCR beta chain sequence. Repertoires were generated with immunoSEQ multiplex PCR, while TCRdb's copy carries only in-frame clones and drops some. The table has about 90,000 clones, more than 65% seen once. This entry is derived from a study of blood T cell repertoires in COVID-19. Turning to the study itself: The analysed material was cDNA or gDNA that came from T cells, B-cell-depleted T cells, or PBMCs.

Specimen: peripheral blood. The clonotype was recovered from a man aged 60 to 75 with acute or convalescent COVID-19.

CDR3 in amino acids: CASSQLGTNQETQYF. CDR3 sequence (DNA): TGCGCCAGCAGTCAATTGGGGACAAACCAAGAGACCCAGTACTTC. The V call is TRBV23-1, the J call TRBJ2-5; D might be TRBD1 (6 bases). TRBV23-1 is an ORF for which the function is uncertain. V was shortened by 1 base and J by 0 bases, with 9 bases between the two germline ends. This CDR3 comprises 15 residues.